This TCR beta chain was documented in a study of T cell repertoires in cytomegalovirus infection. TCRdb reanalysed the reads using MiXCR and keeps one entry per CDR3 protein. The repertoire holds approximately 110,000 distinct CDR3 sequences, with 30% to 40% as singletons. As concerns this clonotype: Its matching antigen is unknown.

The V gene's germline CDR1 is MNHEY and CDR2 SMNVEV (reference sequence). CDR3 length: 14 amino acids. With 3 bases removed from V and 6 bases from J, the gap between germline ends came to 12 bases. The chain links TRBV27 to TRBJ1-5; no clear D gene. Sequenced material: CD8+ T cells from cultured PBMCs, taken from culture after CMV antigen stimulation. This sequence originates from a human donor in good health (CMV status not recorded). Some clones in this sample may be carry-over from other donors' samples. The CDR3 spells CASSFGGVGQPQHF. The CDR3 region has the DNA TGTGCCAGCAGTTTCGGTGGCGTCGGTCAGCCCCAGCATTTT.